A selection of T cell receptor beta chains follows, all from one sample in a study of cytomegalovirus exposure and HLA in healthy donors. Repertoires were generated with immunoSEQ multiplex PCR, while TCRdb's copy carries only in-frame clones and drops some. The table has under 200,000 clones, around 80% seen once; the top ten hold 2.5% to 4%. Source material: PBMCs. The receptors were gathered from a woman aged 45 to 65 in good health and CMV-seropositive. Both conserved end residues are part of each CDR3. A D gene is named only where the DNA matches it firmly. Clone size is given for some rows only: seen once, a few or many times, or a class if the clone is expanded.

D,J,V,size,DNA,CDR3
.,TRBJ2-1,TRBV29-1,.,TGCAGCGTTACCGGGGATTCATTGGATGAGCAGTTCTTC,CSVTGDSLDEQFF
TRBD2,TRBJ2-2,TRBV11-2,.,TGTGCCAGCAGCCCCCTCCCGGGACTAGCGGGAACCGGGGAGCTGTTTTTT,CASSPLPGLAGTGELFF
TRBD1,TRBJ1-1,TRBV11-2,.,TGTGCCAGCAGCTCCCTCCCAGGGGGAAGGGAGGTGAACACTGAAGCTTTCTTT,CASSSLPGGREVNTEAFF
.,TRBJ2-2,TRBV30,.,TGTGCCTGGAGTGGGGAAGGGCGGGTCACCGGGGAGCTGTTTTTT,CAWSGEGRVTGELFF
TRBD2,TRBJ2-7,TRBV7-2,.,TGTGCCAGCAGCACCCGGGGACTAGCGGGAGAGCAGTACTTC,CASSTRGLAGEQYF
.,TRBJ1-3,TRBV6-6,.,TGTGCCAGCAGTGCCCTGTACGGGTCCTCTGGAAACACCATATATTTT,CASSALYGSSGNTIYF
.,TRBJ1-1,TRBV6-5,.,TGTGCCAGCAGTTACTCGACAGAGCCACTGAACACTGAAGCTTTCTTT,CASSYSTEPLNTEAFF
TRBD1,TRBJ2-5,TRBV7-7,.,TGTGCTAGCAGCTCTACGGGGGACAGGCAAGAGACCCAGTACTTC,CASSSTGDRQETQYF
TRBD1,TRBJ1-1,TRBV5-1,.,TGCGCCAGCAGCTCGGGACAGGGGCGAGGGACTGAAGCTTTCTTT,CASSSGQGRGTEAFF
.,TRBJ1-1,TRBV11-3,.,TGTGCCAGCAGCTTTACAACGAACACTGAAGCTTTCTTT,CASSFTTNTEAFF
TRBD2,TRBJ2-1,TRBV7-7,.,TGTGCTAGCAGCGAAACTAGCGGGAGGGCAGATGAGCAGTTCTTC,CASSETSGRADEQFF
.,TRBJ2-7,TRBV11-3,.,TGTGCCAGCAGCGGGAGAGGGACATACGAGCAGTACTTC,CASSGRGTYEQYF
.,TRBJ1-2,TRBV28,.,TGTGCCAGCACAAAAGGGGGTAGCTATGGCTACACCTTC,CASTKGGSYGYTF
.,TRBJ1-2,TRBV27,.,TGTGCCAGCAGTTTCTCCGGGTCGGGCTATGGCTACACCTTC,CASSFSGSGYGYTF
TRBD2,TRBJ2-1,TRBV10-2,few,TGCGCCATCATGATAGCGGGGAACTACAATGAGCAGTTCTTC,CAIMIAGNYNEQFF